This T cell receptor beta chain originates from a study of regulatory T cells in long-lasting Graves disease. Stated time point: newly diagnosed GD, antithyroid drugs for less than 3 months. With RNA extracted from PBMCs as input, the TCR library was made. The peripheral blood volume drawn was approximately 9.5 milliliters, and it was collected into EDTA tubes. This clonotype was seen repeatedly, ten times or more. The target antigen is unknown. Findings and caveats of the study: Graves' patients with persistent disease showed TCR diversity lower than patients newly diagnosed.

The TCR beta library used iRepertoire HTBI primers with Arm-PCR amplification of CDR3. How the authors handled the data: Gene usage covered 55 to 70 TRBV and 14 TRBJ segments. TCRdb re-analysed the multiplex PCR reads in MiXCR, keeping a single row per CDR3 protein. None of the V and J calls come from the authors' own analysis; TCRdb made them. The top ten hold around 15% of the sample, which has 410,000 or so distinct CDR3 sequences, under 15% seen once. The same sample was also used in a study of T cells in Graves' hyperthyroidism and ophthalmopathy. This second study notes: First-round RT-PCR with HTBI primers amplified the TCR CDR3 region.

The receptor was derived from a woman younger than 45 with Graves disease. The sequencing here drew on peripheral blood mononuclear cells (PBMCs), taken at new diagnosis, from a patient treated with antithyroid drugs.

The CDR3 loop reads CASRRQEGSRDNEQFF. CDR3 DNA: TGTGCCAGCAGAAGACAGGAGGGCTCGCGGGACAATGAGCAGTTCTTC. The chain links TRBV6-2 or TRBV6-3 to TRBJ2-1, with D possibly being TRBD1 or TRBD2 (6 bases each). The germline V gene encodes CDR1 MNHEY and CDR2 SVGEGT. CDR3 length: 16 amino acids. V was shortened by 6 bases and J by 5 bases, with 20 bases between the two germline ends.